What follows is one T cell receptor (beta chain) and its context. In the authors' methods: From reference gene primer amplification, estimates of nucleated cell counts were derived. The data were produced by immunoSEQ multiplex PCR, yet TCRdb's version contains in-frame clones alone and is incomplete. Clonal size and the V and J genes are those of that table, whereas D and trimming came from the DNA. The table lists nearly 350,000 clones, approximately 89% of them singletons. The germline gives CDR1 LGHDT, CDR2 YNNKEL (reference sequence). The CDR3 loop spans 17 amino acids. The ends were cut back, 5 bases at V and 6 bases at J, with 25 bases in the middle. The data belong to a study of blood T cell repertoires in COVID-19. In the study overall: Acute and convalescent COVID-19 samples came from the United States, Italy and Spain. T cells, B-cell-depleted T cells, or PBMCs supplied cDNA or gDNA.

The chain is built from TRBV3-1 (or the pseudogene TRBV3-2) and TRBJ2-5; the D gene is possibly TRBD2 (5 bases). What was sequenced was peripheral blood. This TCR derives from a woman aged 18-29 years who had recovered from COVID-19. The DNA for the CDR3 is TGTGCCAGCAGCAAACACCCGCGGGCCTCGGCGAGGAAGACCCAGTACTTC. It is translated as CASSKHPRASARKTQYF.